This is a list of T cell receptor beta chains from one sample in a study of CD8+CD57+ T cells in acquired aplastic anemia. TCRdb redid the calling of the reads with MiXCR, one entry per CDR3 protein. This table holds roughly 300,000 distinct CDR3 sequences, 50% to 70% found once. The sample taken for sequencing was sorted CD4+, CD8+, or CD8+CD57+ T cells (not recorded which) from PBMCs. Receptors originate from a human donor with severe aplastic anemia or a healthy control (not recorded which). CDR3s include the opening cysteine and the closing phenylalanine or tryptophan. The D gene is left open where the match is weak. The size entry is marked missing in some rows and otherwise reads once, few, many or a size class.

v_call: TRBV29-1; d_call: -; clone_size: -; j_call: TRBJ2-7; cdr3_aa: CSAYGGSSYEQYF; cdr3_nt: TGCAGCGCCTACGGGGGTAGCTCCTACGAGCAGTACTTC
v_call: TRBV2; d_call: TRBD2; clone_size: once; j_call: TRBJ2-3; cdr3_aa: CASSEEPSGDSTDTQYF; cdr3_nt: TGTGCCAGCAGTGAAGAACCTAGCGGGGATAGCACAGATACGCAGTATTTT
v_call: TRBV12-3/TRBV12-4; d_call: -; clone_size: many; j_call: TRBJ1-6; cdr3_aa: CASSFNRAHSPLHF; cdr3_nt: TGTGCCAGCAGTTTCAACAGGGCCCATTCACCCCTCCACTTT
v_call: TRBV25-1; d_call: TRBD2; clone_size: once; j_call: TRBJ2-7; cdr3_aa: CASSAPGTSGDKTYEQYF; cdr3_nt: TGTGCCAGCAGCGCTCCCGGGACTAGCGGGGATAAAACCTACGAGCAGTACTTC
v_call: TRBV20-1; d_call: TRBD2; clone_size: many; j_call: TRBJ2-5; cdr3_aa: CSALGGLTQETQYF; cdr3_nt: TGCAGTGCCCTGGGGGGACTAACCCAAGAGACCCAGTACTTC
v_call: TRBV5-8; d_call: TRBD1; clone_size: many; j_call: TRBJ2-5; cdr3_aa: CASSLAFTRQGEETQYF; cdr3_nt: TGTGCCAGCAGCTTGGCTTTTACGCGACAGGGGGAAGAGACCCAGTACTTC
v_call: TRBV19; d_call: -; clone_size: once; j_call: TRBJ2-7; cdr3_aa: CASSITVTYEQYF; cdr3_nt: TGTGCCAGTAGTATTACGGTAACCTACGAGCAGTACTTC
v_call: TRBV29-1; d_call: -; clone_size: once; j_call: TRBJ2-7; cdr3_aa: CSVEQGSEQYF; cdr3_nt: TGCAGCGTGGAACAGGGTTCCGAGCAGTACTTC
v_call: TRBV5-1; d_call: -; clone_size: -; j_call: TRBJ2-2; cdr3_aa: CASSLGASYTGELFF; cdr3_nt: TGCGCCAGCAGCTTAGGGGCCTCTTACACCGGGGAGCTGTTTTTT
v_call: TRBV24-1; d_call: TRBD1; clone_size: -; j_call: TRBJ2-7; cdr3_aa: CATSEGQGRLEQYF; cdr3_nt: TGTGCCACCAGTGAGGGACAGGGGAGACTCGAGCAGTACTTC
v_call: TRBV7-2; d_call: TRBD2; clone_size: once; j_call: TRBJ2-1; cdr3_aa: CASSWGVGTSGGRLPHEQFF; cdr3_nt: TGTGCCAGCAGCTGGGGGGTGGGGACTAGCGGGGGCCGCCTTCCCCATGAGCAGTTCTTC
v_call: TRBV5-1; d_call: TRBD2; clone_size: once; j_call: TRBJ2-5; cdr3_aa: CASSPTSGGEETQYF; cdr3_nt: TGCGCCAGCAGCCCAACTAGCGGGGGAGAAGAGACCCAGTACTTC
v_call: TRBV15; d_call: TRBD2; clone_size: few; j_call: TRBJ2-7; cdr3_aa: CATSRDSGGYEQYF; cdr3_nt: TGTGCCACCAGCAGAGATAGCGGGGGCTACGAGCAGTACTTC
v_call: TRBV24-1; d_call: -; clone_size: -; j_call: TRBJ2-3; cdr3_aa: CATSGGATDTQYF; cdr3_nt: TGTGCCACCAGTGGCGGGGCCACAGATACGCAGTATTTT
v_call: TRBV20-1; d_call: -; clone_size: -; j_call: TRBJ2-3; cdr3_aa: CSASVENPVQYF; cdr3_nt: TGCAGTGCTAGCGTCGAAAATCCGGTGCAGTATTTT
v_call: TRBV20-1; d_call: TRBD2; clone_size: few; j_call: TRBJ2-3; cdr3_aa: CSAGGTSAGQDTQYF; cdr3_nt: TGCAGTGCTGGTGGGACTAGCGCGGGCCAAGATACGCAGTATTTT
v_call: TRBV27; d_call: TRBD1; clone_size: -; j_call: TRBJ2-1; cdr3_aa: CATSGQRGTNEQFF; cdr3_nt: TGTGCCACCTCGGGACAGAGGGGAACTAATGAGCAGTTCTTC
v_call: TRBV20-1; d_call: TRBD1; clone_size: -; j_call: TRBJ2-5; cdr3_aa: CSARTGAEETQYF; cdr3_nt: TGCAGTGCCAGGACAGGCGCCGAAGAGACCCAGTACTTC
v_call: TRBV7-3; d_call: -; clone_size: few; j_call: TRBJ2-1; cdr3_aa: CASSLFPSLIYNEQFF; cdr3_nt: TGTGCCAGCAGCTTATTTCCCTCACTTATATACAATGAGCAGTTCTTC
v_call: TRBV5-1; d_call: -; clone_size: once; j_call: TRBJ1-1; cdr3_aa: CASSFTEGVVDTEAFF; cdr3_nt: TGCGCCAGCAGCTTTACTGAGGGTGTAGTAGACACTGAAGCTTTCTTT
v_call: TRBV2; d_call: TRBD1; clone_size: many; j_call: TRBJ1-1; cdr3_aa: CASARQGALVAEAFF; cdr3_nt: TGTGCCAGCGCCAGGCAGGGGGCGTTAGTCGCTGAAGCTTTCTTT
v_call: TRBV5-1; d_call: -; clone_size: -; j_call: TRBJ2-2; cdr3_aa: CASSLEGDTGELFF; cdr3_nt: TGCGCCAGCAGCTTGGAAGGGGACACCGGGGAGCTGTTTTTT
v_call: TRBV6-5; d_call: -; clone_size: many; j_call: TRBJ1-5; cdr3_aa: CASSSLVSGVSQPQHF; cdr3_nt: TGTGCCAGCAGTTCCCTCGTGTCGGGGGTAAGTCAGCCCCAGCATTTT